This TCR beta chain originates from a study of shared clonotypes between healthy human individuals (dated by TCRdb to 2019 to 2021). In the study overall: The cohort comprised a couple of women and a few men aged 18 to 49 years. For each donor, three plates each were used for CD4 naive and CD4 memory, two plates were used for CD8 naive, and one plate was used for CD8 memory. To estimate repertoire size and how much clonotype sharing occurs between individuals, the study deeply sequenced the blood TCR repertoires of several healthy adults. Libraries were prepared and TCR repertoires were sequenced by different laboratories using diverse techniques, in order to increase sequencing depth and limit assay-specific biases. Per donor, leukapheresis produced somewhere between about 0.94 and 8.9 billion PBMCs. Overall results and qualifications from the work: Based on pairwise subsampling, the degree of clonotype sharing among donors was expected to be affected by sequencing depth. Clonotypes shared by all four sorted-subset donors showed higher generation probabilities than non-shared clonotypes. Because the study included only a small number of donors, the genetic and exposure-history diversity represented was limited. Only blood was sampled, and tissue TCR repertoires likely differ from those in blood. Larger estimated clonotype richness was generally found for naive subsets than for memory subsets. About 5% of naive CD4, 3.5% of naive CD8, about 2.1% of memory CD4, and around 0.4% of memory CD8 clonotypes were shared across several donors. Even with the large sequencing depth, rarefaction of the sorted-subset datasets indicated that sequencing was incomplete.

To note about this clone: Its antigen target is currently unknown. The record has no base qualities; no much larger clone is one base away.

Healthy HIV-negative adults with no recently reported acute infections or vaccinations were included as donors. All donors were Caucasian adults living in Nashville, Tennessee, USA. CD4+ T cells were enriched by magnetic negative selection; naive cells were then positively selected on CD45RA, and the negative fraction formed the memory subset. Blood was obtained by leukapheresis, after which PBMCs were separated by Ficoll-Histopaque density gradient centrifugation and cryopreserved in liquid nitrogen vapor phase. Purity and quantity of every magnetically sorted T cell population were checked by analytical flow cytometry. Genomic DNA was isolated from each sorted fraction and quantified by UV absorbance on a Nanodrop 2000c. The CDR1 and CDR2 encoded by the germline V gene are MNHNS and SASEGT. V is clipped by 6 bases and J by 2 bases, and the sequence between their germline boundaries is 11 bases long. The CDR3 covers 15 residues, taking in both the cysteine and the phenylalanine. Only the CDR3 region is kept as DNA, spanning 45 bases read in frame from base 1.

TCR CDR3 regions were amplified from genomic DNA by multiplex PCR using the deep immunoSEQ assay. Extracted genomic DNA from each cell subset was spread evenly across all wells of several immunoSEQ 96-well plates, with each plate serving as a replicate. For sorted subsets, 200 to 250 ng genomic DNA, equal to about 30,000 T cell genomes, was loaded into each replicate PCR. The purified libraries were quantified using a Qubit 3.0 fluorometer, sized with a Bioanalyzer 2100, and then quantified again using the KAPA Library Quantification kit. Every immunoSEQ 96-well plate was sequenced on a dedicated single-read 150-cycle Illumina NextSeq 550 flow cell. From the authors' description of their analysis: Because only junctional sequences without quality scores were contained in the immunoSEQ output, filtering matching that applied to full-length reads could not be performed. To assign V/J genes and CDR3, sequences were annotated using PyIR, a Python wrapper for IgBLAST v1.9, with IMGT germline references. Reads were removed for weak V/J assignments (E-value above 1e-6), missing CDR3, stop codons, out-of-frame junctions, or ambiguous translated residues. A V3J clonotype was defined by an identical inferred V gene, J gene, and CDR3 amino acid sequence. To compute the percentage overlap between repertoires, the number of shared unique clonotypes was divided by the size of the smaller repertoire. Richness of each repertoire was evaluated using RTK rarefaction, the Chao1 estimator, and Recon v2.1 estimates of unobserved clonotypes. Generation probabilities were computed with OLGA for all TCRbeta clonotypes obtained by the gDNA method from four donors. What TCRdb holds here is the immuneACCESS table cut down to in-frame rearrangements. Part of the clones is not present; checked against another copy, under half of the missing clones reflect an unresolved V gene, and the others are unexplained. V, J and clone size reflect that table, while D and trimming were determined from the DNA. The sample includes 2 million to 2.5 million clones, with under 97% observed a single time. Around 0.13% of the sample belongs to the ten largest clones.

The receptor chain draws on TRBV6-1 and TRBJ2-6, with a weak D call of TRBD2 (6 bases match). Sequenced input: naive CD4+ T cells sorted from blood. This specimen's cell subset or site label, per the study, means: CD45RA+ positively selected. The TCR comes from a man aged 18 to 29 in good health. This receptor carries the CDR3 CASSRGEAGANVLTF. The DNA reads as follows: TGTGCCAGCAGCAGAGGGGAGGCTGGGGCCAACGTCCTGACTTTC.